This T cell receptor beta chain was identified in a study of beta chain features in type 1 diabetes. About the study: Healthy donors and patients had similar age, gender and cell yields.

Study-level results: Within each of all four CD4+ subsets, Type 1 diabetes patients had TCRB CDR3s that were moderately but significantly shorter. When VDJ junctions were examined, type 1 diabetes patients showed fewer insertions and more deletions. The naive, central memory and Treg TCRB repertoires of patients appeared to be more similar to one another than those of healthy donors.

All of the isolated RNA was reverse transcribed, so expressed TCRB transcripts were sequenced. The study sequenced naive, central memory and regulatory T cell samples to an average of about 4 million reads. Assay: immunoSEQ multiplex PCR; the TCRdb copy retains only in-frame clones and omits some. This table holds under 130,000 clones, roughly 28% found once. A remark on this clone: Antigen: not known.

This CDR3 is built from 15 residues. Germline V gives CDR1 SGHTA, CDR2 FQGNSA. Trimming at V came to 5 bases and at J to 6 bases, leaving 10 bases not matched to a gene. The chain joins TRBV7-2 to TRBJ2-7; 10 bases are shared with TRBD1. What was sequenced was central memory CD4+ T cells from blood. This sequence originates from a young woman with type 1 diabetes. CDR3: CASSPESGTGVEQYF. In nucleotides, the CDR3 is TGTGCCAGCAGCCCCGAATCAGGGACAGGGGTCGAGCAGTACTTC.